The 20 T cell receptor beta chains below were found in one sample sequenced in a study of blood T cell repertoires in COVID-19. Data came from immunoSEQ multiplex PCR; TCRdb stores just in-frame clones and leaves some out. The top ten clones hold roughly 30% of a sample with 100,000 to 150,000 clones, roughly 87% of them seen once. The specimen was peripheral blood. Source of these receptors: a woman of 80 years or more with acute or convalescent COVID-19.

CDR3 DNA sequence: TGTGCCAGCAGCTTGGGAGGGGATCGTGGAAACACCATATATTTT. Its translation is CASSLGGDRGNTIYF. The rearrangement links TRBV7-2 to TRBJ1-3; D may be TRBD1 (5 bases). V shed 3 bases and J shed 3 bases, with 12 bases lying between them. The germline gives CDR1 SGHTA, CDR2 FQGNSA. This CDR3 contains 15 residues.

The J gene is TRBJ2-2, the V gene TRBV27, with D possibly being TRBD1 (6 bases). The V gene lost 10 bases and the J gene lost 5 bases, with 29 bases spanning the gap. In germline, CDR1 is MNHEY, CDR2 SMNVEV (reference sequence). CDR3 length: 18 amino acids. The CDR3 nucleotides read TGTGCCACCCAGGGGTTCTTCGACTCCGTGTCAGGAACCGGGGAGCTGTTTTTT. Protein sequence: CATQGFFDSVSGTGELFF.

The chain is built from TRBV2 and TRBJ2-1; 9 bases are shared with TRBD2. The germline gives CDR1 SNHLY, CDR2 FYNNEI. Trimming cost V 4 bases and J 10 bases; bases outside gene matches: 11. The CDR3 covers 15 residues. In nucleotides, the CDR3 is TGTGCCAGCAGTGGTCGGTCGCAAGCGGGGGGAGAGCAGTTCTTC. As protein: CASSGRSQAGGEQFF.

The chain has TRBV6-5 and TRBJ2-3, with D maybe TRBD2 (6 bases). The V gene's germline CDR1 is MNHEY and CDR2 SVGAGI. The CDR3 length is 14 residues. Trimming stripped 2 bases from V and 8 bases from J, with 14 bases between. The CDR3 nucleotides are TGTGCCAGCAGTTACCGATCGGAGGGAAGTACGCAGTATTTT. Its protein product is CASSYRSEGSTQYF.

The chain links TRBV15 to TRBJ2-1; TRBD1 agrees at 8 bases. The CDR3 is 14 residues long. V lost 2 bases and J lost 4; bases outside the gene matches: 1. Germline V CDR1 and CDR2: LNHNV, YYDKDF (reference sequence). The CDR3 DNA sequence: TGTGCCACCAGCAGAAGACAGGGGTACAATGAGCAGTTCTTC. Translating it yields CATSRRQGYNEQFF.

This chain uses TRBV7-9 with TRBJ1-2, with TRBD1 as a possible D gene (5 bases). Trimming pared 4 bases from V and 2 bases from J, leaving 11 bases between. Germline loops: CDR1 SEHNR, CDR2 FQNEAQ (reference sequence). The CDR3 spans 14 residues. The chain's CDR3 is CASSSQGINYGYTF. As DNA, the CDR3 is TGTGCCAGCAGCTCTCAGGGCATAAACTATGGCTACACCTTC.

The V and J genes are TRBV4-3 and TRBJ1-1, with D hard to call. Germline V CDR1 and CDR2: LGHNA, YSLEER. With 0 bases removed from V and 5 bases from J, the gap between germline ends came to 22 bases. The CDR3 spans 18 residues. The CDR3 DNA is TGCGCCAGCAGCCAAGATTCGGCAGGAGGGCTTGGTCGAACTGAAGCTTTCTTT. Protein product: CASSQDSAGGLGRTEAFF.

The J gene is TRBJ1-1, the V gene TRBV29-1; tentative D call: TRBD1 (5 bases). V lost 8 bases and J lost 1, with 17 bases in between. Germline V CDR1 and CDR2: SQVTM, ANQGSEA. This CDR3 contains 14 residues. CDR3 in DNA: TGCAGCACAGGCCGCGGGGATGCGAACACTGAAGCTTTCTTT. The encoded protein is CSTGRGDANTEAFF.

As concerns this clone: At the DNA level, this CDR3 is encoded by other sequences in the same sample as well. The chain carries TRBV7-2 and TRBJ2-7; TRBD1 aligns across 9 bases. The CDR3 is 15 residues long. Per the germline V gene, CDR1 is SGHTA and CDR2 is FQGNSA. The V gene end was trimmed by 0 bases and the J gene end by 3 bases; junction bases not matched to a gene: 3. The CDR3 nucleotides read TGTGCCAGCAGCTTAGCAGGGACAGGGAACTACGAGCAGTACTTC. Translation: CASSLAGTGNYEQYF.

The CDR3 region has the DNA TGTGCCAGCAGCACCACAGGGTCTAGGGTGTACGTC. This gives the protein CASSTTGSRVYV. The gene calls are TRBV7-9 and TRBJ2-7; a weak D match, TRBD1 (6 bases). V was shortened by 5 bases and J by 12 bases, with 17 bases between the two germline ends. The CDR3 runs 12 residues. CDR1 and CDR2 (germline): SEHNR, FQNEAQ (reference sequence).

The chain joins TRBV5-4 to TRBJ2-3; TRBD1 agrees at 9 bases. The CDR3 has 17 amino acids. The germline gives CDR1 SGHNT, CDR2 YYREEE (reference sequence). Trimming cost V 1 base and J 4 bases; bases outside gene matches: 10. The CDR3, as DNA: TGTGCCAGCAGCTTGTTGACAGGGGGTTTTAACGCAGATACGCAGTATTTT. It specifies CASSLLTGGFNADTQYF. The entire variable domain, with the rest obtained from reference TRBV5-4 and TRBJ2-3, is as follows: ETGVTQSPTHLIKTRGQQVTLRCSSQSGHNTVSWYQQALGQGPQFIFQYYREEENGRGNFPPRFSGLQFPNYSSELNVNALELDDSALYLCASSLLTGGFNADTQYFGPGTRLTVL.

The chain combines TRBV7-3 with TRBJ1-1, with 9 bases identical to TRBD1. Germline V gene data show CDR1 as SGHTA and CDR2 as FQGTGA. V lost 4 bases to trimming and J lost 4 bases; unmatched junction nucleotides: 4. The CDR3 is 14 residues long. The CDR3 is CASSSGQGSTEAFF. DNA for the CDR3: TGTGCCAGCAGCTCCGGACAGGGGTCCACTGAAGCTTTCTTT.

This chain connects TRBV5-1 to TRBJ2-5; a weak D match, TRBD1 (6 bases). The CDR3 totals 15 residues. Germline loops: CDR1 SGHRS, CDR2 YFSETQ. Between the trimmed V and J ends, which lost 0 bases and 2 bases, there was a span of 11 bases. The DNA for the CDR3 is TGCGCCAGCAGCTTGGTAGGGACAATGCAAGAGACCCAGTACTTC. Protein product: CASSLVGTMQETQYF.

A word on this clone: In the same sample, other DNA sequences code for this CDR3. The chain joins TRBV7-9 to TRBJ2-6; no clear D. Germline CDR1 SEHNR, CDR2 FQNEAQ (reference sequence). Trimming left V 2 bases short and J 1 base short, with 3 bases between. The CDR3 sequence is 14 residues long. The CDR3 here is CASSLSSGANVLTF. In DNA form, the CDR3 reads TGTGCCAGCAGCTTATCATCTGGGGCCAACGTCCTGACTTTC.

This clone was counted a single time. The CDR3 is CASSPPGQGLNGANVLTF. CDR3 in DNA: TGCGCCAGCAGCCCTCCGGGACAGGGGCTCAATGGGGCCAACGTCCTGACTTTC. V and J are TRBV23-1 and TRBJ2-6; 10 nucleotides line up with TRBD1. Being an ORF, TRBV23-1 has a function that is uncertain. This CDR3 spans 18 amino acids. V gave up 6 bases and J gave up 3 bases; unmatched junction bases: 11.

The rearrangement joins TRBV7-2 to TRBJ1-2; D may be TRBD1 (5 bases). Between the trimmed V and J ends, which lost 1 base and 4 bases, there was a span of 13 bases. Germline V gene sequence: CDR1 SGHTA, CDR2 FQGNSA. There are 15 residues in the CDR3. The CDR3 nucleotides read TGTGCCAGCAGCTTAGAGGCGGCGGGGGTCTATGGCTACACCTTC. Amino acid sequence: CASSLEAAGVYGYTF. Full variable domain (missing parts from reference TRBV7-2 and TRBJ1-2): GAGVSQSPSNKVTEKGKDVELRCDPISGHTALYWYRQSLGQGLEFLIYFQGNSAPDKSGLPSDRFSAERTGGSVSTLTIQRTQQEDSAVYLCASSLEAAGVYGYTFGSGTRLTVV.

The chain carries TRBV9 and TRBJ1-4; D remains ambiguous. This CDR3 region has 15 residues. Trimming left V 0 bases short and J 0 bases short, with 6 bases between. Germline-derived CDR1 and CDR2 are SGDLS and YYNGEE. CDR3 sequence reads: CASSVALTTNEKLFF. CDR3 nucleotide sequence: TGTGCCAGCAGCGTAGCACTTACAACTAATGAAAAACTGTTTTTT.

This clone has a single count. The V call is TRBV7-2, the J call TRBJ1-1; D not certain. V was trimmed by 3 bases and J by 5 bases, leaving 13 bases between them. This CDR3 contains 14 residues. The germline V gene has CDR1 SGHTA and CDR2 FQGNSA. CDR3 nucleotides: TGTGCCAGCAGCTTTGGTAGACGGGGTACTGAAGCTTTCTTT. Translated, it gives CASSFGRRGTEAFF.

This chain joins TRBV18 and TRBJ2-3, with 8 nucleotides matching TRBD1. This CDR3 contains 18 residues. Germline CDR1 and CDR2: KGHSH and LQKENI. With 0 bases clipped from V and 0 bases from J, the junction kept 8 bases outside the gene matches. CDR3 coding DNA: TGTGCCAGCTCACCACCCCAGGGGGCTCGCGCTAGCACAGATACGCAGTATTTT. It codes for CASSPPQGARASTDTQYF.

J is TRBJ2-3 and V is TRBV7-9; 9 nucleotides match TRBD2. The CDR3 is 16 amino acids. Germline CDR1 and CDR2: SEHNR and FQNEAQ (reference sequence). V lost 5 bases to trimming and J lost 0 bases; unmatched junction nucleotides: 6. The CDR3: CASSVGLAASTDTQYF. The CDR3 DNA follows: TGTGCCAGCAGCGTGGGACTAGCTGCTAGCACAGATACGCAGTATTTT.